This T cell receptor beta chain was observed in a study of T cells expressing NK-cell markers. The CDR3 totals 12 residues. Germline V lookup: CDR1 LGHDT, CDR2 YNNKEL (reference sequence). General observations from the study: Of CD8+ T cells, 1.0-7.0% belonged to dominant NKG2C+ clonotypes in roughly six donors. Whether expanded NKG2C+ T cell clones were HCMV specific stayed uncertain.

Points on this clonotype: The target antigen is unknown.

TCRdb re-called the 5' RACE reads; one entry per CDR3 protein, DNA not given. This table lists about 460,000 distinct CDR3 sequences. The genes are TRBV3-1 and TRBJ2-1. The clonotype was recovered from a woman aged 45-65 years in good health. The sample taken for sequencing was blood T cells: a sorted CD56 or NKG2C T cell subset, CD4+ or CD8+ T cells, or bulk PBMC T cells (not recorded which). The CDR3 loop reads CASSHEHNEQFF.